This T cell receptor beta chain emerged from a study of blood T cell repertoires in COVID-19. Turning to the study itself: Samples of COVID-19 (acute and convalescent) were obtained from the United States, Italy and Spain. The cDNA or gDNA used as material had been derived from T cells, B-cell-depleted T cells, or PBMCs.

Original handling: Estimated nucleated cell counts came from reference gene primer amplification. The repertoire was sequenced with immunoSEQ multiplex PCR; TCRdb's copy has only in-frame clones and lacks some. The DNA was the basis for D and trimming; V, J and clone size are from that table. This table has some 46,000 clones, around four fifths appearing once. The ends lost 7 bases at V and 8 bases at J; junction bases unmatched: 11. There are 14 residues in the CDR3. From germline, CDR1 is SQVTM and CDR2 ANQGSEA. This chain connects TRBV29-1 to TRBJ1-2; 12 nucleotides line up with TRBD1. The receptor was isolated from a man aged 55-75 years with active COVID-19. The sequenced material came from peripheral blood. The DNA for the CDR3 is TGCAGCGCAGGACCGGGACAGGGGGCGGACGGCTACACCTTC. Its translation: CSAGPGQGADGYTF. The full variable domain, rest sourced from reference TRBV29-1 and TRBJ1-2, is SAVISQKPSRDICQRGTSLTIQCQVDSQVTMMFWYRQQPGQSLTLIATANQGSEATYESGFVIDKFPISRPNLTFSTLTVSNMSPEDSSIYLCSAGPGQGADGYTFGSGTRLTVV.